The entry below describes one T cell receptor beta chain. Its specificity is unknown. The data belong to a study of shared clonotypes between healthy human individuals. At the level of the study: Three plates each covered CD4 naive and memory; CD8 naive two, CD8 memory one.

Positive CCR7 selection of CD45RO-negative cells yielded the naive CD8 cells, and terminally differentiated effector memory CD45RA+ cells were excluded. Germline V gene sequence: CDR1 SNHLY, CDR2 FYNNEI. The CDR3 is 16 residues long. Between the trimmed V and J ends, which lost 6 bases and 1 base, there was a span of 13 bases. Overall study results and limits: Compared with memory subsets, naive subsets generally had larger estimated richness. All-four-donor shared clonotypes had higher generation probabilities than non-shared clonotypes did.

Authors' methods: Junction-only sequences without quality scores were provided by ImmunoSEQ, so filtering was different. Using immunoSEQ multiplex PCR, the repertoire was profiled, and TCRdb retains in-frame clones only, with some absent. For V, J and clone size, that table is used; D and trimming come from the DNA. The table records around 2,000,000 clones, about 95% of them present only once. What was sequenced was naive CD8+ T cells sorted from blood. The rearrangement uses TRBV2 and TRBJ2-6, with D unclear. The TCR was taken from a man aged 18 to 30 in good health. This chain's CDR3 is CASRESASSGANVLTF. In nucleotides, the CDR3 is TGTGCCAGCAGAGAGTCAGCGTCATCTGGGGCCAACGTCCTGACTTTC.